This T cell receptor beta chain comes out of a study of regulatory T cells in long-lasting Graves disease. The CDR3 spans 17 residues. Deletions cut 6 bases from V and 4 bases from J, with 22 bases between. Germline loops: CDR1 ENHRY, CDR2 SYGVKD. There are many counts of this clonotype. Arm-PCR of CDR3 regions with iRepertoire HTBI primers generated TCR beta libraries. TCRdb re-analysed the multiplex PCR reads in MiXCR, keeping a single row per CDR3 protein. The sample yields around 420,000 distinct CDR3 sequences, 15% seen once. The time point was: newly diagnosed GD, antithyroid drugs for less than 3 months. The authors made the TCR library using RNA they extracted from PBMCs. This same sample was also part of a study on T cells in Graves' hyperthyroidism and ophthalmopathy. That publication notes: Any patient presenting with uncontrolled infection, other autoimmune disease, pregnancy or lactation was left out.

This specimen consisted of peripheral blood mononuclear cells (PBMCs), obtained at new diagnosis, from a patient treated with antithyroid drugs. This TCR derives from a woman in her forties with Graves disease. V gene TRBV10-3 combines with J gene TRBJ2-1; TRBD2 might be the D (5 bases). The CDR3 DNA reads TGTGCCATCAGCAGCGAACTCAGAGGGCGGGTATACAATGAGCAGTTCTTC. Residues: CAISSELRGRVYNEQFF.